A single sample gave rise to the 10 T cell receptor beta chains below, sequenced in a study of blood T cell repertoires in COVID-19 (dated by TCRdb to 2018 to 2020). To prepare the library, the immunoSEQ multiplex PCR assay was applied. Entries here come from immuneACCESS through TCRdb and include only in-frame sequences with V and J called. Some clones fail to appear in such tables; in the studies checked, an unresolved V gene covers under half of the shortfall, and the cause of the remainder is unknown. The sample table holds over 150,000 clones, of which 75% to 90% were seen once. Over 6% of the sample is in the top ten clones. Material: peripheral blood. These receptors were obtained from a woman in her seventies with COVID-19, enrolled during active disease.

This clone has just one count. V is TRBV21-1 and J is TRBJ1-2; the table's D gene call, TRBD1, was not cross checked with the DNA. TRBV21-1 is deemed a pseudogene. The CDR3 extends over 13 amino acids. The DNA for the CDR3 is TGTGCCATCGCACAGGGCGGGAACTATGGCTACACCTTC. It specifies CAIAQGGNYGYTF.

The chain recombines TRBV18 with TRBJ2-7; 7 nucleotides align to TRBD2. V trimming: 4 bases; J trimming: 4 bases; junction bases outside the gene matches: 7. This CDR3 comprises 14 residues. Germline V gene sequence: CDR1 KGHSH, CDR2 LQKENI. CDR3 nucleotide sequence: TGTGCCAGCTCACTAAGTGGCGGGAGTTACGAGCAGTACTTC. This gives the protein CASSLSGGSYEQYF.

The CDR3 region is CASSQDNRGNGYTF. Here the CDR3 DNA reads TGTGCCAGCAGCCAAGATAACAGGGGGAATGGCTACACCTTC. V usage is TRBV3-1 (or the pseudogene TRBV3-2) and J usage is TRBJ1-2; 8 bases match TRBD1. Trimming took 0 bases from V and 6 from J; bases not matched to a gene: 3. CDR3 length: 14 residues. The germline V gene encodes CDR1 LGHDT and CDR2 YNNKEL (reference sequence).

J is TRBJ1-2 and V is TRBV18; 8 nucleotides match TRBD1. The CDR3 is 15 amino acids. The J segment lost 6 bases and the V segment lost 3 bases, leaving 9 bases of the junction unmatched. The germline V gene has CDR1 KGHSH and CDR2 LQKENI. CDR3 coding DNA: TGTGCCAGCTCACCCCTTATATCAGGGGGCGATGGCTACACCTTC. Protein product: CASSPLISGGDGYTF. The whole variable domain, remainder taken from reference TRBV18 and TRBJ1-2, is NAGVMQNPRHLVRRRGQEARLRCSPMKGHSHVYWYRQLPEEGLKFMVYLQKENIIDESGMPKERFSAEFPKEGPSILRIQQVVRGDSAAYFCASSPLISGGDGYTFGSGTRLTVV.

Note on this clone: Other DNA variants within this sample encode the same CDR3. The chain employs TRBV24-1 and TRBJ1-5, with D maybe TRBD1 (5 bases). The CDR3 consists of 13 residues. V was pared by 9 bases and J by 0 bases, with 8 bases between. The germline CDR1 and CDR2 sequences are KGHDR and SFDVKD. CDR3 sequence: CATGGDSNQPQHF. CDR3 DNA: TGTGCCACCGGGGGGGATAGCAATCAGCCCCAGCATTTT.

V and J are TRBV5-5 and TRBJ2-1; 9 nucleotides agree with TRBD2. Per the germline V gene, CDR1 is SGHKS and CDR2 is YYEKEE (reference sequence). The CDR3 loop spans 15 amino acids. The ends lost 4 bases at V and 0 bases at J; junction bases unmatched: 2. The CDR3 DNA sequence: TGTGCCAGCAGCGGGCGGGAGGGCTCCTACAATGAGCAGTTCTTC. Amino acid sequence: CASSGREGSYNEQFF.

The chain links TRBV19 to TRBJ2-7; D is undetermined. This CDR3 has 12 residues. From germline, CDR1 is LNHDA and CDR2 SQIVND (reference sequence). Trimming removed 1 base from V and 6 bases from J, with 7 bases in between. In DNA, the CDR3 is TGTGCCAGTAGTATAGGAACTGGCGAGCAGTACTTC. This codes for CASSIGTGEQYF.

V is TRBV2 and J is TRBJ2-3; 12 bases map to TRBD1. The CDR3 runs 17 residues. The V segment lost 4 bases and the J segment 2 bases; nucleotides outside the gene matches: 7. CDR1 and CDR2 (germline): SNHLY, FYNNEI. DNA for the CDR3: TGTGCCAGCAGTGGGGACAGGGGGCGTGAGAACACAGATACGCAGTATTTT. It translates to CASSGDRGRENTDTQYF.

The V and J genes are TRBV6-2 or TRBV6-3 and TRBJ1-5; possible D gene TRBD1, 6 bases. CDR1 MNHEY and CDR2 SVGEGT come from the germline V gene. The CDR3 has 14 residues. The V gene lost 6 bases and the J gene lost 3 bases, with 12 bases spanning the gap. In nucleotides, the CDR3 is TGTGCCAGCAGCCGACGGGACAACAATCAGCCCCAGCATTTT. Its translation: CASSRRDNNQPQHF.

This sequence joins TRBV19 and TRBJ1-2; 7 bases are a match to TRBD1. After removal of 2 bases from V and 4 bases from J, the junction contained 4 bases not matched to a gene. There are 14 residues in the CDR3. Germline V gives CDR1 LNHDA, CDR2 SQIVND (reference sequence). The CDR3 DNA follows: TGTGCCAGTAGTATAAACGGGGACAGCTATGGCTACACCTTC. Translation gives CASSINGDSYGYTF.